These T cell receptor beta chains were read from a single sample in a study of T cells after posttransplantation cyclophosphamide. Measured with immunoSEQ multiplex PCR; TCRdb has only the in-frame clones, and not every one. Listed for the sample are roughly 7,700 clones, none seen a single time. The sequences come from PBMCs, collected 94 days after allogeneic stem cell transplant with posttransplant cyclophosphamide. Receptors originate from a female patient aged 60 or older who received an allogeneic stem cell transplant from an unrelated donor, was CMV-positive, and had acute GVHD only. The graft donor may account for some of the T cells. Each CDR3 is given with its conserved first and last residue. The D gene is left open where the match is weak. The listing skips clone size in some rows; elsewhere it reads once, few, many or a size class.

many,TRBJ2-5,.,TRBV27,TGTGCCAGCAGTTTACAGGGGACGGAGACCCAGTACTTC,CASSLQGTETQYF
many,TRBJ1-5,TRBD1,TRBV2,TGTGCCAGCAGTGGGACAGGGGGCAATCAGCCCCAGCATTTT,CASSGTGGNQPQHF
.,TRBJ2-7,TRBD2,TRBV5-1,TGCGCCAGCAGTTCGGGACTAGCGGGACTATCCTACGAGCAGTACTTC,CASSSGLAGLSYEQYF
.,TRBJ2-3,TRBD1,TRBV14,TGTGCCAGCAGCCCCGGGGACAGGGGGGATGCAGATACGCAGTATTTT,CASSPGDRGDADTQYF
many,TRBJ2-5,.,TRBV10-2,TGCGCCAGCAGTGACGTACCCTCCGGGACACTAGGAGAGACCCAGTACTTC,CASSDVPSGTLGETQYF
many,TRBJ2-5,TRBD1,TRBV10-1,TGCGCCAGCAGTGAGTCGCGCTCAGGGGGCCAAGAGACCCAGTACTTC,CASSESRSGGQETQYF
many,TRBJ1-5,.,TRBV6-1,TGTGCCAGCAGTGAAGCGAGGGGGGGACAGCCCCAGCATTTT,CASSEARGGQPQHF
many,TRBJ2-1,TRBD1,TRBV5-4,TGTGCCAGCAGCATGGACAGGGCAACCAGGGATGAGCAGTTCTTC,CASSMDRATRDEQFF
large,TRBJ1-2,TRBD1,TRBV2,TGTGCCAGCAGGGACAGGTCTACCTATGGCTACACCTTC,CASRDRSTYGYTF
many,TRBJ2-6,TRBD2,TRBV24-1,TGTGCCACCAGTGGTCTTCGGGGGGCTGGGGCCAACGTCCTGACTTTC,CATSGLRGAGANVLTF
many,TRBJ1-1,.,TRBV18,TGTGCCAGCTCACCGAGTAGCAACCTGAACACTGAAGCTTTCTTT,CASSPSSNLNTEAFF
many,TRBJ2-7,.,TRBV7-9,TGTGCCAGCAGCAACCGCGGGGGCGTTAGCTACGAGCAGTACTTC,CASSNRGGVSYEQYF
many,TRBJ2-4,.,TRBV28,TGTGCCAGCAGTTTAAGGGGGGGCGCGGCCAAAAACATTCAGTACTTC,CASSLRGGAAKNIQYF
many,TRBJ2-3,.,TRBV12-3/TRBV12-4,TGTGCCAGCAGTTTTTCCGCGGCAGATACGCAGTATTTT,CASSFSAADTQYF
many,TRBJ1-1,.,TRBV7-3,TGTGCCAGCAGCCCCTCAGGTGGCACTGAAGCTTTCTTT,CASSPSGGTEAFF
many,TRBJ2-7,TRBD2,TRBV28,TGTGCCAGCAGTGCACTAGCGGACACCTACGAGCAGTACTTC,CASSALADTYEQYF
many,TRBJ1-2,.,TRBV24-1,TGTGCCACCAGTGGCTTCCAGGGCGAGCGTAACTATGGCTACACCTTC,CATSGFQGERNYGYTF
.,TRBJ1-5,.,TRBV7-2,TGTGCCAGCAGCTTAAGGGGGAATCAGCCCCAGCATTTT,CASSLRGNQPQHF
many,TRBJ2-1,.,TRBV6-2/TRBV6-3,TGTGCCAGCAGTTACAAGGGGTTCGTCGATGAGCAGTTCTTC,CASSYKGFVDEQFF
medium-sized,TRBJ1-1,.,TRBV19,TGTGCCAGTAGTCCTGGCGGAGCTGAAGCTTTCTTT,CASSPGGAEAFF
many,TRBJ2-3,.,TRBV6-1,TGTGCCAGCAGGCAGGGCCCAAGCACAGATACGCAGTATTTT,CASRQGPSTDTQYF
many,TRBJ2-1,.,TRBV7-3,TGTGCCAGCAGCGGAACGCCCGGACAACGTGAGCAGTTCTTC,CASSGTPGQREQFF
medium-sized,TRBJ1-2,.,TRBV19,TGTGCCACCATAGGGGGACGGGCGGAACTTTCTTATGGCTACACCTTC,CATIGGRAELSYGYTF
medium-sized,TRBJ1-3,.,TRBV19,TGTGCCAGCCGACAGGTAAACTCTGGAAACACCATATATTTT,CASRQVNSGNTIYF
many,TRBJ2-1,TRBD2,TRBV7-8,TGTGCCAGCAGCTTAAATCGGGGGGGAAATGAGCAGTTCTTC,CASSLNRGGNEQFF
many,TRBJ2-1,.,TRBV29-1,TGCAGCGCCTCTGACAGCAATCTATACAATGAGCAGTTCTTC,CSASDSNLYNEQFF
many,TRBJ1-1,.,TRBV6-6,TGTGCCAGCAGTTACCACCTAGGGGCCGTGGGCACTGAAGCTTTCTTT,CASSYHLGAVGTEAFF
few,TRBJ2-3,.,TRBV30,TGTGCCTGGGACCCAGGGGCAGATACGCAGTATTTT,CAWDPGADTQYF
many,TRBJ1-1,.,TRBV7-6,TGTGCCAGCAGCTTAGAGATCTGGCCGCTGAACACTGAAGCTTTCTTT,CASSLEIWPLNTEAFF
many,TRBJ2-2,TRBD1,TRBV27,TGTGCCAGCAGTTTGACAGGGGGCAACACCGGGGAGCTGTTTTTT,CASSLTGGNTGELFF
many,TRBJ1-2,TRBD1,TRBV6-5,TGTGCCAGCAGTTACTCGACCGGGACAGGGCGAGGCTACACCTTC,CASSYSTGTGRGYTF
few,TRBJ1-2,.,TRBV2,TGTGCCAGCAGGCCCTCGAGGGGTATCATCGACTATGGCTACACCTTC,CASRPSRGIIDYGYTF
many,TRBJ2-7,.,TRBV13,TGTGCCAGCAGCGTCGGTAGCTCCTACGAGCAGTACTTC,CASSVGSSYEQYF
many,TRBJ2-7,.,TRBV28,TGTGCCAGCAGTTTCGTGTTTGGCGGGAAGAGCTCCTACGAGCAGTACTTC,CASSFVFGGKSSYEQYF
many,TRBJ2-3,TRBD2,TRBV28,TGTGCCAGCAGTCCGGGACTAGCGGGAGACACAGATACGCAGTATTTT,CASSPGLAGDTDTQYF
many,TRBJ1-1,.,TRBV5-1,TGCGCCAGCAGCCAAGGGGCGACGAACACTGAAGCTTTCTTT,CASSQGATNTEAFF
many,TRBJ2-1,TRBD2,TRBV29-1,TGCCGGGTACTAGCGGTACCCGATGAGCAGTTCTTC,CRVLAVPDEQFF
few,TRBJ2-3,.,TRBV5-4,TGTGCCAGCAGCTTGATACCCAGTAGCACAGATACGCAGTATTTT,CASSLIPSSTDTQYF
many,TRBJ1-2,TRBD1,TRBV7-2,TGTGCCAGCAGCTTAGGGCCCGGGACAGGGGTCGGCTACACCTTC,CASSLGPGTGVGYTF
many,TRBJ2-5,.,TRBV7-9,TGTGCCAGCAGCTTGGGAACAGGGAAAGAGACCCAGTACTTC,CASSLGTGKETQYF
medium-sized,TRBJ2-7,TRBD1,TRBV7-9,TGTGCCAGCAGCAAAGGGCCGGGACAGGGAAACGAGCAGTACTTC,CASSKGPGQGNEQYF
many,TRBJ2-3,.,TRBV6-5,TGTGCCAGCAGGACCGGGGTGTCGAGCACAGATACGCAGTATTTT,CASRTGVSSTDTQYF
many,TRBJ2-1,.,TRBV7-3,TGTGCCAGCAGCTCAACGACAGGGAGGGGCAATGAGCAGTTCTTC,CASSSTTGRGNEQFF
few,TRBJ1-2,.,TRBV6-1,TGTGCCAGCAGTGAAGGAAGACAGCCTAACTATGGCTACACCTTC,CASSEGRQPNYGYTF
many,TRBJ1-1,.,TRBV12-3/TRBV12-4,TGTGCCAGCACCCTGATGGGGGCGGCGGCTGAAGCTTTCTTT,CASTLMGAAAEAFF
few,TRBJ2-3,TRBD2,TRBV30,TGTGCCTGGAGTGCCGGGACTAGCGGGACAGATCCGCAGTATTTT,CAWSAGTSGTDPQYF
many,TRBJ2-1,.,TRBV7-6,TGTGCCAGCAGCCCCGGGTGGGTAGGCGGGCGGACCTACAATGAGCAGTTCTTC,CASSPGWVGGRTYNEQFF
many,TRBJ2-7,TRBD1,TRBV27,TGTGCCAGCAGTTTATTGGACAGGGGGAGCGAGCAGTACTTC,CASSLLDRGSEQYF
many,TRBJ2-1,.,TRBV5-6,TGTGCCAGCAGCTTGGGGGGACTGTCGGGGGCCTACAATGAGCAGTTCTTC,CASSLGGLSGAYNEQFF
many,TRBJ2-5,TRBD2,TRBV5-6,TGTGCCAGCAGCCCGGGACTAGCGGGATATGGGAGAGAGACCCAGTACTTC,CASSPGLAGYGRETQYF
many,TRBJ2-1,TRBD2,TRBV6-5,TGTGCCAGCAGTTACGTGGTAGCGGGAGGCTCGGAGCAGTTCTTC,CASSYVVAGGSEQFF
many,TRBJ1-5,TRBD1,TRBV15,TGTGCCACCAGCCCCCGCGGCAGGGGGCTAAGCAATCAGCCCCAGCATTTT,CATSPRGRGLSNQPQHF
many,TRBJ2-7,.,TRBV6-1,TGTGCCAGCATTACGGGTAGAAGCTCCTACGAGCAGTACTTC,CASITGRSSYEQYF
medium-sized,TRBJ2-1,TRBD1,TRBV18,TGTGCCAGCTCACCACTCGGACAGGGACGCAAATGGGGCGGTGAGCAGTTCTTC,CASSPLGQGRKWGGEQFF
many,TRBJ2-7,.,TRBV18,TGTGCCAGCTCACCCAACTGGCAGGGGACCTACGAGCAGTACTTC,CASSPNWQGTYEQYF
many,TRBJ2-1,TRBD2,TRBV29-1,TGCAGCGTTGAAGTCCTAGCGGGGGGCGACAATGAGCAGTTCTTC,CSVEVLAGGDNEQFF
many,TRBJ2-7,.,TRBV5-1,TGCGCCAGCAGCTTCGGACAGACCTACGAGCAGTACTTC,CASSFGQTYEQYF
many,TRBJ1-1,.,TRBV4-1,TGCGCCAGCAGCCAAGTTATGAACACTGAAGCTTTCTTT,CASSQVMNTEAFF
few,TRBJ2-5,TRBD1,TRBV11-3,TGTGCCAGCAGCACCCGGACAGGGGGTTGGGAGACCCAGTACTTC,CASSTRTGGWETQYF